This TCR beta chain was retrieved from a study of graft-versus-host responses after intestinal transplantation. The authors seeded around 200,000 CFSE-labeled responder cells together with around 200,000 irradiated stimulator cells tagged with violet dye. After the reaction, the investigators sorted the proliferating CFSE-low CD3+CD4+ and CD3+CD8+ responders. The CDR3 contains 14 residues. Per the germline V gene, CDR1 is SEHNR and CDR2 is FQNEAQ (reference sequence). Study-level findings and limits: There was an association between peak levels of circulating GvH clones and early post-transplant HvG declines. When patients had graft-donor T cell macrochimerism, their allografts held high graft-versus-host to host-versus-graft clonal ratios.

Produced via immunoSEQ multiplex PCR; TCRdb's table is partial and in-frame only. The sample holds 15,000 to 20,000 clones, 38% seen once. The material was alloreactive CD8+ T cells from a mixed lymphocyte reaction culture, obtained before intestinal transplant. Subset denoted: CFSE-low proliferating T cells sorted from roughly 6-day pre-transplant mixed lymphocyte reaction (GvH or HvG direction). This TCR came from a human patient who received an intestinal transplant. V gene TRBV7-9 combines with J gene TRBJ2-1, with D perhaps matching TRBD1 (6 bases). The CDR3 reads CASSGQFSYNEQFF. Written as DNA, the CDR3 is TGTGCTAGTTCTGGACAGTTTTCCTACAATGAGCAGTTCTTC.